This T cell receptor (beta chain) stems from a study of long-term antiretroviral therapy in people with HIV. Every HIV-positive participant received treatment in the United States. The count of this clone is one. Assay version v3.0 of immunoSEQ was used, and it was run at survey level. TCRdb's table, derived via immunoSEQ multiplex PCR, lists solely in-frame clones and lacks some. The sample yields fewer than 30,000 clones, roughly 86% seen once. Germline CDR1 is SNHLY and CDR2 is FYNNEI. V gave up 8 bases and J gave up 1 base; unmatched junction bases: 6. The CDR3 is 15 amino acids. The rearrangement joins TRBV2 to TRBJ2-2, with 8 bases lining up with TRBD2. The origin of this receptor is a woman younger than 45 with HIV. The sequencing used unsorted PBMCs, collected 0.8 years after starting antiretroviral therapy. Here the CDR3 reads CASGGGGKNTGELFF. In DNA form, the CDR3 reads TGTGCCAGCGGCGGCGGGGGGAAGAACACCGGGGAGCTGTTTTTT.